The rows below give T cell receptor beta chains drawn from one sample of a study of T cells in Graves' hyperthyroidism and ophthalmopathy. TCRdb redid the calling of the multiplex PCR reads with MiXCR, one entry per CDR3 protein. The sample contains 600,000 or so distinct CDR3 sequences, around 15% of which appear only once. The specimen sequenced was blood. All receptors derive from a woman between 50 and 59 years old with Graves' ophthalmopathy. Each CDR3 is given with its conserved first and last residue. A D gene is named only where the DNA matches it firmly. Expanded clones are given a class, and other clones once, few, many or no size at all.

j_gene | abundance | v_gene | d_gene | CDR3aa | CDR3nt
TRBJ2-7 | NA | TRBV30 | NA | CAWSVVTGQPYYEQYF | TGTGCCTGGAGTGTAGTCACGGGTCAGCCCTACTACGAGCAGTACTTC
TRBJ2-7 | few | TRBV27 | TRBD2 | CASRPTSGRSEQYF | TGTGCCAGCAGGCCAACTAGCGGGAGGTCCGAGCAGTACTTC
TRBJ1-1 | NA | TRBV4-1 | NA | CASSQKWGTEAFF | TGCGCCAGCAGCCAAAAATGGGGGACTGAAGCTTTCTTT
TRBJ2-5 | many | TRBV7-8 | NA | CALGQETQYF | TGTGCCCTGGGCCAAGAGACCCAGTACTTC
TRBJ2-1 | many | TRBV5-1 | NA | CASSLRAGTNEQFF | TGCGCCAGCAGCTTGCGGGCAGGAACAAATGAGCAGTTCTTC
TRBJ2-7 | many | TRBV4-1 | TRBD2 | CASSQTGTSGYEQYF | TGCGCCAGCAGCCAGACCGGGACTAGCGGTTACGAGCAGTACTTC
TRBJ2-1 | NA | TRBV19 | NA | CASSIPGTTYNEQFF | TGTGCCAGTAGTATCCCCGGGACCACCTACAATGAGCAGTTCTTC
TRBJ2-2 | NA | TRBV4-2 | TRBD2 | CASSQGAGGNTGELFF | TGTGCCAGCAGCCAAGGGGCGGGGGGGAACACCGGGGAGCTGTTTTTT
TRBJ2-5 | many | TRBV24-1 | NA | CATSDSRQGGETQYF | TGTGCCACCAGTGATTCTCGACAGGGAGGAGAGACCCAGTACTTC
TRBJ2-2 | NA | TRBV6-2/TRBV6-3 | NA | CASSYFTGNTGELFF | TGTGCCAGCAGTTACTTTACGGGCAACACCGGGGAGCTGTTTTTT
TRBJ1-1 | NA | TRBV3-1 | NA | CASSQVGGGQAFF | TGTGCCAGCAGCCAAGTCGGAGGGGGGCAGGCTTTCTTT
TRBJ1-5 | many | TRBV5-1 | NA | CASSLSTGRDQPQHF | TGCGCCAGCAGCTTGTCGACAGGAAGGGATCAGCCCCAGCATTTT
TRBJ2-1 | few | TRBV6-1 | TRBD2 | CASREIAGGYNEQFF | TGTGCCAGCAGAGAAATAGCGGGAGGGTACAATGAGCAGTTCTTC
TRBJ2-7 | many | TRBV7-2 | TRBD2 | CASSLRLADYEQYF | TGTGCCAGCAGCTTAAGGCTAGCGGACTACGAGCAGTACTTC
TRBJ2-2 | few | TRBV20-1 | TRBD2 | CSARDPGTSGITGELFF | TGCAGTGCTAGAGATCCCGGGACTAGCGGGATTACCGGGGAGCTGTTTTTT
TRBJ2-1 | many | TRBV5-1 | NA | CASSRNPDSKDEQFF | TGCGCCAGCAGCCGAAATCCGGACAGTAAGGATGAGCAGTTCTTC
TRBJ2-7 | few | TRBV9 | TRBD1 | CASSLGTEGYEQYF | TGTGCCAGCAGCCTCGGGACAGAGGGCTACGAGCAGTACTTC
TRBJ1-5 | few | TRBV4-1 | NA | CASSQGPGRGPNQPQHF | TGCGCCAGCAGCCAAGGACCGGGCAGGGGCCCCAATCAGCCCCAGCATTTT
TRBJ2-1 | few | TRBV24-1 | NA | CATSEESRVYEQFF | TGTGCCACCAGTGAGGAATCCAGGGTCTATGAGCAGTTCTTC
TRBJ2-7 | many | TRBV18 | NA | CASSPPNPGLDEQYF | TGTGCCAGCTCACCACCTAATCCAGGCCTGGACGAGCAGTACTTC
TRBJ2-1 | many | TRBV20-1 | NA | CSPARAGRGSYNEQFF | TGCAGTCCCGCAAGGGCAGGGAGAGGCTCCTACAATGAGCAGTTCTTC
TRBJ2-1 | many | TRBV30 | NA | CAWQEMMSSYNEQFF | TGTGCCTGGCAGGAGATGATGAGCTCCTACAATGAGCAGTTCTTC
TRBJ1-2 | NA | TRBV9 | NA | CASSVNRANYGYTF | TGTGCCAGCAGCGTAAACAGGGCAAACTATGGCTACACCTTC
TRBJ2-1 | many | TRBV30 | TRBD2 | CAWSAGTSGAAYNEQFF | TGTGCCTGGAGTGCCGGGACTAGCGGGGCCGCCTACAATGAGCAGTTCTTC
TRBJ2-7 | many | TRBV3-1 | NA | CASSQVTEQYF | TGTGCCAGCAGCCAAGTGACCGAGCAGTACTTC
TRBJ1-2 | NA | TRBV11-2 | TRBD1 | CASSRPPGQGGYGYTF | TGTGCCAGCAGCCGACCCCCGGGACAGGGAGGCTATGGCTACACCTTC
TRBJ2-6 | few | TRBV4-1 | NA | CASSHPGAGGANVLTF | TGCGCCAGCAGCCACCCAGGGGCGGGAGGGGCCAACGTCCTGACTTTC
TRBJ2-7 | few | TRBV4-3 | NA | CASSTRRFYEQYF | TGCGCCAGCAGCACCCGCCGTTTCTACGAGCAGTACTTC
TRBJ2-7 | many | TRBV20-1 | TRBD1 | CSAPDRRPYEQYF | TGCAGTGCTCCGGACAGGCGACCCTACGAGCAGTACTTC
TRBJ1-1 | many | TRBV30 | NA | CAWSAGTLNTEAFF | TGTGCCTGGAGTGCAGGGACCTTAAACACTGAAGCTTTCTTT
TRBJ2-7 | NA | TRBV14 | NA | CASSQEAGLGYEQYF | TGTGCCAGCAGCCAAGAGGCAGGGTTAGGCTACGAGCAGTACTTC
TRBJ1-2 | many | TRBV12-3/TRBV12-4 | TRBD1 | CASSLAGQGPPYYGYTF | TGTGCCAGCAGTTTAGCGGGACAGGGTCCCCCCTACTATGGCTACACCTTC
TRBJ1-1 | many | TRBV12-5 | NA | CASGLVLSHPNTEAFF | TGTGCTAGTGGTTTGGTACTCAGTCACCCGAACACTGAAGCTTTCTTT
TRBJ2-1 | NA | TRBV19 | NA | CASRGLTSSYNEQFF | TGTGCCAGCAGGGGACTCACTAGCTCCTACAATGAGCAGTTCTTC
TRBJ2-7 | many | TRBV29-1 | NA | CSVLRDASSYEQYF | TGCAGCGTTCTCCGGGACGCGAGCTCCTACGAGCAGTACTTC
TRBJ2-3 | few | TRBV9 | NA | CASSSQQSGSTDTQYF | TGTGCCAGCAGCTCTCAACAGAGCGGAAGCACAGATACGCAGTATTTT
TRBJ2-1 | many | TRBV7-9 | NA | CASSLWGDEQFF | TGTGCCAGCAGTTTATGGGGGGATGAGCAGTTCTTC
TRBJ2-5 | NA | TRBV30 | NA | CAWSVRHQETQYF | TGTGCCTGGAGTGTACGGCACCAAGAGACCCAGTACTTC
TRBJ2-7 | NA | TRBV4-1 | NA | CASSQDQRRSYEQYF | TGCGCCAGCAGCCAAGACCAGCGGAGAAGCTACGAGCAGTACTTC
TRBJ2-1 | NA | TRBV9 | TRBD2 | CASSVDLGRGYNEQFF | TGTGCCAGCAGCGTAGATCTAGGGCGGGGGTACAATGAGCAGTTCTTC
TRBJ2-7 | many | TRBV2 | TRBD2 | CASSEGGLAYEQYF | TGTGCCAGCAGTGAAGGGGGACTAGCCTACGAGCAGTACTTC
TRBJ1-5 | many | TRBV12-3/TRBV12-4 | NA | CASSLGVWQPQHF | TGTGCCAGCAGTTTAGGGGTTTGGCAGCCCCAGCATTTT
TRBJ1-2 | few | TRBV20-1 | NA | CSARVGNGYTF | TGCAGTGCCAGAGTGGGTAATGGCTACACCTTC
TRBJ2-1 | few | TRBV20-1 | TRBD2 | CSASGGASGRNEQFF | TGCAGTGCTAGCGGGGGGGCTAGCGGGAGGAATGAGCAGTTCTTC
TRBJ2-1 | NA | TRBV6-1 | TRBD2 | CASRLQGLAGGTGYNEQFF | TGTGCCAGCAGACTACAAGGACTAGCGGGAGGGACCGGATACAATGAGCAGTTCTTC
TRBJ2-6 | NA | TRBV28 | TRBD1 | CASTSGTGGLGANVLTF | TGTGCCAGCACATCGGGGACAGGGGGCCTTGGGGCCAACGTCCTGACTTTC
TRBJ2-1 | many | TRBV27 | NA | CASSLSGRGTINEQFF | TGTGCCAGCAGTTTATCTGGCAGGGGAACTATCAATGAGCAGTTCTTC
TRBJ2-1 | many | TRBV28 | NA | CASSFRGKFNEQFF | TGTGCCAGCAGTTTCCGGGGCAAGTTCAATGAGCAGTTCTTC
TRBJ2-1 | many | TRBV30 | TRBD2 | CAWSVRGWPSGRYSYNEQFF | TGTGCCTGGAGTGTCCGGGGATGGCCTAGCGGGAGATACTCCTACAATGAGCAGTTCTTC
TRBJ1-5 | many | TRBV15 | NA | CATSRVDGVRQPQHF | TGTGCCACCAGCAGAGTTGATGGGGTTCGCCAGCCCCAGCATTTT
TRBJ2-2 | NA | TRBV20-1 | NA | CSARRGHTNTGELFF | TGCAGTGCTAGGAGGGGACACACGAACACCGGGGAGCTGTTTTTT
TRBJ1-1 | few | TRBV29-1 | TRBD1 | CSTGTGGFTEAFF | TGCAGCACGGGGACAGGGGGTTTCACTGAAGCTTTCTTT